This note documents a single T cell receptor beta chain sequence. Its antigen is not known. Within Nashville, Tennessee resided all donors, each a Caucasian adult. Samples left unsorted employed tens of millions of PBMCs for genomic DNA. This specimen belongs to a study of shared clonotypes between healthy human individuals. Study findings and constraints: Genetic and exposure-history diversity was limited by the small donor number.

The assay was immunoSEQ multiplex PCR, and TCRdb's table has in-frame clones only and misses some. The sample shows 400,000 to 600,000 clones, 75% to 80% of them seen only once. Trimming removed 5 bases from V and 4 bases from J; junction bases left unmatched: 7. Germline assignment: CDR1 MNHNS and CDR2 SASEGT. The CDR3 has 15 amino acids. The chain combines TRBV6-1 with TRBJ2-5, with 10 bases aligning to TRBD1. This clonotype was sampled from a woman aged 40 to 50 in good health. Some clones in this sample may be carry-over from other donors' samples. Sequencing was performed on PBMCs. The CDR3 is CASSRDRGTAETQYF. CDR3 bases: TGTGCCAGCAGTCGGGACAGGGGAACGGCAGAGACCCAGTACTTC.